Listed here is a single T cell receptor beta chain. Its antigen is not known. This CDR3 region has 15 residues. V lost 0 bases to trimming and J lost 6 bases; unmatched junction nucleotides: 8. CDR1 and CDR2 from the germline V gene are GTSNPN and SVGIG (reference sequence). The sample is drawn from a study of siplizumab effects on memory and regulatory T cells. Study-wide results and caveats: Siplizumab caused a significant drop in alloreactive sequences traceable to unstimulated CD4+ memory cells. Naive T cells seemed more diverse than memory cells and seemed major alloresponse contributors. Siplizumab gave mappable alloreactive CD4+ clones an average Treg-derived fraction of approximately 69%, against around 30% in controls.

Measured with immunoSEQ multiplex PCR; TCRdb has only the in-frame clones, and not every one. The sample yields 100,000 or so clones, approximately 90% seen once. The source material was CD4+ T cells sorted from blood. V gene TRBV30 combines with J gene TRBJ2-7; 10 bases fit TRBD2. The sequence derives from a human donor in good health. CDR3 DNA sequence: TGTGCCTGGAGTGTCTGGACTAGCGGAAAACGCGAGCAGTACTTC. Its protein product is CAWSVWTSGKREQYF.